This T cell receptor (beta chain) comes out of a study of neurological immune-mediated disorders. Using its own MiXCR run on the 5' RACE reads, TCRdb lists one record per CDR3 protein. The sample carries approximately 41,000 distinct CDR3 sequences, about 14% recorded once. Sorted libraries were derived from some 1 million CD4+ or CD8+ T cells. The germline V and J ends were trimmed by 4 bases and 0 bases, with 21 bases remaining between them. The length of the CDR3 is 19 residues. Study results and limitations: It was HTLV-1-associated myelopathy that showed the most TCR clonal expansion, while multiple sclerosis showed the least, falling below healthy controls.

The table lists this clonotype with a few counts. Its specificity is unknown. The sequence came from a woman aged 60-75 years with HTLV-1-associated myelopathy (HAM/TSP). J is TRBJ2-2 and V is TRBV12-3 or TRBV12-4, with D unclear. Sequenced input: CD4+ T cells from blood. CDR3 loop: CASSSHYSPFPSNTGELFF. The DNA of the CDR3 is TGTGCCAGCAGTTCCCATTACTCCCCCTTCCCTTCGAACACCGGGGAGCTGTTTTTT.